In its sample, the clone carrying this T cell receptor beta chain was seen many times. The antigen remains undetermined. The junction shows a germline mismatch at one end, possibly a read error. The germline V gene encodes CDR1 SGHRS and CDR2 YFSETQ. This CDR3 contains 16 residues. Indicated time point: newly diagnosed GD, antithyroid drugs for less than 3 months. The TCR library was prepared using RNA isolated from PBMCs. The entry originates in a study of regulatory T cells in long-lasting Graves disease. Investigators prepared the TCR beta libraries by applying iRepertoire HTBI primers and Arm-PCR of CDR3 regions. TCRdb recomputed calls from the multiplex PCR reads with MiXCR, one row per CDR3 protein. Among around 250,000 distinct CDR3 sequences listed, under 20% were seen once. Study-level results: Repertoires from persistent disease leaned toward TRBV28, TRBJ1-2 and TRBJ2-5. Analysis covered peripheral blood alone, not thyroid tissue.

This sample also belongs to another study, concerning T cells in Graves' hyperthyroidism and ophthalmopathy. Per that study: Hyperthyroidism, newly diagnosed and lasting under 2 months, affected patients aged 18 to 65. Researchers ran a first-round RT-PCR on the TCR CDR3 using the HTBI primer set.

The chain employs TRBV5-1 and TRBJ1-1, with 8 positions matching TRBD1. This TCR derives from a woman under 40 with Graves disease. Source: peripheral blood mononuclear cells (PBMCs), taken at new diagnosis, from a patient treated with antithyroid drugs. CDR3 DNA: TGTGCCAGCAGCTCCGGACAGGGAGCTATGAACACTGAAGCTTTCTTT. Protein sequence: CASSSGQGAMNTEAFF.